Following are 11 T cell receptor beta chains from one sample sequenced in a study of cytomegalovirus exposure and HLA in healthy donors. Primers for the PCR totalled 60 Vbeta and 13 Jbeta. Using immunoSEQ multiplex PCR, the repertoire was profiled, and TCRdb retains in-frame clones only, with some absent. Altogether approximately 150,000 clones are present, 77% being singletons, with the ten largest covering roughly 1.4%. The sample comprised PBMCs. These receptor sequences come from a woman aged 25 to 39 in good health and CMV-seropositive.

The chain uses TRBV5-1 and TRBJ2-3; possibly TRBD1 for D (6 bases). This CDR3 comprises 16 residues. Trimming pared 0 bases from V and 0 bases from J, leaving 11 bases between. Germline-derived CDR1 and CDR2 are SGHRS and YFSETQ. The CDR3 reads CASSLEGDFSTDTQYF. The CDR3 bases are TGCGCCAGCAGCTTGGAGGGGGATTTCAGCACAGATACGCAGTATTTT.

The V gene is TRBV28, the J gene TRBJ2-3; the D is unclear. The CDR3 is made up of 13 amino acids. Germline V gene sequence: CDR1 MDHEN, CDR2 SYDVKM. Between the trimmed V and J ends, which lost 7 bases and 1 base, there was a span of 9 bases. CDR3 DNA: TGTGCCAGCACAACACGGGGCACAGATACGCAGTATTTT. Translation gives CASTTRGTDTQYF. The full variable domain, in which reference TRBV28 and TRBJ2-3 provide the parts outside the CDR3, is DVKVTQSSRYLVKRTGEKVFLECVQDMDHENMFWYRQDPGLGLRLIYFSYDVKMKEKGDIPEGYSVSREKKERFSLILESASTNQTSMYLCASTTRGTDTQYFGPGTRLTVL.

The rearrangement uses TRBV6-5 and TRBJ1-5; 10 positions match TRBD1. CDR1 and CDR2 (germline): MNHEY, SVGAGI. The J segment lost 3 bases and the V segment lost 6 bases, leaving 5 bases of the junction unmatched. This CDR3 contains 15 residues. CDR3 loop: CASSRTGGDNQPQHF. DNA of the CDR3: TGTGCCAGCAGCCGGACAGGGGGAGACAATCAGCCCCAGCATTTT.

The chain has TRBV7-2 and TRBJ2-5, with 10 positions matching TRBD2. The V gene end was trimmed by 1 base and the J gene end by 5 bases; junction bases not matched to a gene: 7. This CDR3 is built from 16 residues. Germline CDR1 and CDR2: SGHTA and FQGNSA. The CDR3 sequence: CASSLDLAGEGETQYF. DNA for the CDR3: TGTGCCAGCAGCTTAGACCTAGCGGGAGAGGGGGAGACCCAGTACTTC.

The gene calls are TRBV7-9 and TRBJ2-3; 7 nucleotides line up with TRBD1. This CDR3 spans 15 amino acids. Germline V gene data show CDR1 as SEHNR and CDR2 as FQNEAQ (reference sequence). With 1 base clipped from V and 4 bases from J, the junction kept 5 bases outside the gene matches. This CDR3 is CASSLGVQGADTQYF. DNA of the CDR3: TGTGCCAGCAGCTTAGGAGTCCAGGGGGCAGATACGCAGTATTTT.

The gene calls are TRBV29-1 and TRBJ1-3; D not certain. The germline V and J ends were trimmed by 4 bases and 0 bases, with 13 bases remaining between them. The CDR3 loop spans 15 amino acids. Germline CDR1 SQVTM, CDR2 ANQGSEA. The chain's CDR3 is CSVVLHPGSGNTIYF. The CDR3 region has the DNA TGCAGCGTTGTGCTGCACCCCGGCTCTGGAAACACCATATATTTT.

This clone was counted between two and nine times. V gene TRBV11-2 combines with J gene TRBJ1-4; D possibly corresponds to TRBD1 (5 bases). The CDR3 covers 14 residues. In germline, CDR1 is SGHAT, CDR2 FQNNGV. V shed 4 bases and J shed 7 bases, with 13 bases lying between them. This CDR3 is CASSYGATGEKLFF. The CDR3 DNA follows: TGTGCCAGCAGCTATGGGGCGACGGGTGAAAAACTGTTTTTT.

The J gene is TRBJ2-7, the V gene TRBV6-5; 12 nucleotides agree with TRBD2. J gave up 6 bases and V 6 bases, and 6 bases lay outside the gene matches. The CDR3 runs to 14 residues. Germline CDR1 and CDR2: MNHEY and SVGAGI. The CDR3 coding sequence is TGTGCCAGCAGCGGGACTAGCGGGTTCGGCGAGCAGTACTTC. Its translation is CASSGTSGFGEQYF.

This rearrangement joins TRBV5-8 to TRBJ2-2; possibly TRBD1 for D (6 bases). Germline loops: CDR1 SGHTS, CDR2 YDEGEE. The CDR3 consists of 20 residues. V was shortened by 3 bases and J by 0 bases, with 24 bases between the two germline ends. In DNA form, the CDR3 reads TGTGCCAGCAGCTCCTCCCCTTTGCCCCGGGACACTACGAACACCGGGGAGCTGTTTTTT. This codes for CASSSSPLPRDTTNTGELFF. Drawing the rest from reference TRBV5-8 and TRBJ2-2, the complete variable domain is EAGVTQSPTHLIKTRGQQATLRCSPISGHTSVYWYQQALGLGLQFLLWYDEGEERNRGNFPPRFSGRQFPNYSSELNVNALELEDSALYLCASSSSPLPRDTTNTGELFFGEGSRLTVL.

The chain couples TRBV6-1 to TRBJ2-7; 8 nucleotides line up with TRBD1. Germline trimming cut 4 bases from V and 2 bases from J; bases unmatched to any gene: 4. The germline CDR1 and CDR2 sequences are MNHNS and SASEGT. This CDR3 spans 14 amino acids. The CDR3, as DNA: TGTGCCAGCAGTGGACGACAGGGGACCTACGAGCAGTACTTC. The encoded protein is CASSGRQGTYEQYF.

This sequence joins TRBV18 and TRBJ2-4, with D hard to call. This CDR3 has 16 amino acids. Deletions cut 2 bases from V and 1 base from J, with 12 bases between. Germline-derived CDR1 and CDR2 are KGHSH and LQKENI. CDR3 sequence: CASSPAGSTAKNIQYF. The CDR3 DNA reads as TGTGCCAGCTCACCAGCAGGCTCCACGGCCAAAAACATTCAGTACTTC.